Listed here is a single TCR beta chain. Here immunoSEQ multiplex PCR was the method, and the copy in TCRdb shows in-frame clones only, minus some. The repertoire includes about 300,000 clones, approximately 89% of them detected once, and 6.9% sits in the top ten. The sample comes from a study of blood T cell repertoires in COVID-19. Study summary: Researchers got acute and convalescent COVID-19 samples from the United States, Italy and Spain.

This CDR3 has 16 amino acids. CDR1 and CDR2 (germline): GTSNPN, SVGIG (reference sequence). V lost 3 bases and J lost 5; bases outside the gene matches: 14. Sequenced input: peripheral blood. The chain has TRBV30 and TRBJ2-5; 8 bases align to TRBD1. The sequence derives from a woman in her thirties who had recovered from COVID-19. This CDR3 reads CAWRTGQGLLRETQYF. The CDR3 nucleotides read TGTGCCTGGAGGACTGGACAGGGACTTCTGAGGGAGACCCAGTACTTC.